The 7 T cell receptor beta chains listed next were all sequenced from one sample in a study of OX40 agonist ivuxolimab in advanced cancers. Assay used: immunoSEQ multiplex PCR; TCRdb lists only in-frame clones, some missing. The data show roughly 45,000 clones, approximately 86% seen once. The sample in question was CD4+ or CD8+ T cells sorted from blood, obtained in a trial of the OX40 agonist ivuxolimab. The receptors derive from an adult with an advanced solid tumor such as melanoma, head and neck, liver or kidney cancer.

The chain employs TRBV5-1 and TRBJ2-3; the D is unclear. Germline V lookup: CDR1 SGHRS, CDR2 YFSETQ. The length of the CDR3 is 13 residues. V lost 0 bases and J lost 4, with 6 bases in between. In DNA, the CDR3 is TGCGCCAGCAGCTTGGGGGGTGCAGATACGCAGTATTTT. Translated, it gives CASSLGGADTQYF.

The chain links TRBV18 to TRBJ1-4; D is undetermined. CDR1 is KGHSH and CDR2 is LQKENI in the germline V gene. The CDR3 contains 14 residues. V gave up 3 bases and J gave up 8 bases, with 13 bases separating them. Written as DNA, the CDR3 is TGTGCCAGCTCACCCCCGGGAGGGATGGAAAAACTGTTTTTT. Translating it yields CASSPPGGMEKLFF.

The chain uses TRBV9 and TRBJ2-2; 9 positions match TRBD1. The CDR3 runs 16 residues. The germline V gene encodes CDR1 SGDLS and CDR2 YYNGEE. V was pared by 4 bases and J by 6 bases, with 10 bases of the junction left unmatched. The CDR3 DNA reads as TGTGCCAGCAGCCGTAGCACCGGGACAGGGTCCGGGGAGCTGTTTTTT. Its translation is CASSRSTGTGSGELFF.

This chain links TRBV5-4 with TRBJ2-5, with 8 bases fitting TRBD2. The V and J ends lost 4 bases and 3 bases, in that order; junction bases with no gene match: 8. This CDR3 has 15 residues. Germline V lookup: CDR1 SGHNT, CDR2 YYREEE (reference sequence). In nucleotides, the CDR3 is TGTGCCAGCAGCCTGATTTTAGCGGGAAAAGAGACCCAGTACTTC. It specifies CASSLILAGKETQYF.

The rearrangement links TRBV7-3 to TRBJ2-5; D is perhaps TRBD1 or TRBD2 (6 bases each). V was pared by 5 bases and J by 5 bases, with 15 bases between. This CDR3 has 14 amino acids. Germline V gene lookup returns CDR1 SGHTA and CDR2 FQGTGA. CDR3 bases: TGTGCCAGCAGCCTAAACGGGGGCGGGGAGACCCAGTACTTC. This gives the protein CASSLNGGGETQYF.

This clone came up once. The rearrangement joins TRBV27 to TRBJ2-5; D call uncertain. This CDR3 has 15 amino acids. The V gene's germline CDR1 is MNHEY and CDR2 SMNVEV (reference sequence). V lost 6 bases to trimming and J lost 2 bases, with 16 bases between them. CDR3 sequence (DNA): TGTGCCAGCAGCCATTGGAAGCCAGATCAAGAGACCCAGTACTTC. Encoded protein: CASSHWKPDQETQYF.

This clone has only a few counts. At the DNA level, this CDR3 is encoded by other sequences in the same sample as well. The CDR3 sequence is CASSFGGARTDTQYF. CDR3 DNA: TGTGCCAGCAGCTTCGGCGGGGCACGCACAGATACGCAGTATTTT. This rearrangement joins TRBV7-9 to TRBJ2-3; D might be TRBD2 (6 bases). This CDR3 comprises 15 residues. V lost 3 bases, J lost 1 base, and 11 bases lay in between. Germline V gives CDR1 SEHNR, CDR2 FQNEAQ (reference sequence).